The text below deals with one TCR beta chain. Its antigen is currently unknown. The CDR3 contains 14 residues. Trimming removed 4 bases from V and 6 bases from J; junction bases left unmatched: 7. The germline gives CDR1 SGHNT, CDR2 YYREEE (reference sequence). The sample comes from a study of shared clonotypes between healthy human individuals. Once extracted for a subset, genomic DNA was divided evenly among several immunoSEQ plates. The assay was immunoSEQ multiplex PCR, and TCRdb's table has in-frame clones only and misses some. The table shows 500,000 or so clones, with roughly 95% occurring only once. Whole-study results and caveats: Blood was the only sampled material, and tissue repertoires likely differ. A limitation of the genetic and exposure-history diversity represented arose from few donors.

The rearrangement uses TRBV5-4 and TRBJ2-1, with 7 bases matching TRBD2. The source material was naive CD4+ T cells sorted from blood. Subset described: CD45RA+ positively selected. The receptor comes from a young woman in good health. The CDR3 sequence is CASSRAAGINEQFF. CDR3 sequence (DNA): TGTGCCAGCAGCCGGGCAGCGGGAATCAATGAGCAGTTCTTC.